This T cell receptor beta chain was obtained from a study of T cells after yellow fever vaccination (dated by TCRdb to between 2017 and 2020). Context from the whole study: The SMART-Seq v4 Ultra Low Input RNA kit was used to prepare libraries from fractions with low cell numbers. To follow T-cell clones before and after primary and booster YFV17D yellow fever vaccination, bulk TCR alpha and beta repertoires were sequenced over time. Blood was drawn at multiple timepoints before and after primary and secondary immunization, with bulk PBMC replicates and cell subsets isolated. Two healthy male donors made up the cohort, one aged 18 to 30 years and the other aged 30 to 40 years. What the work shows at the level of the full study, not this receptor alone: Computational filtering was needed because FACS-sorted repertoires could contain abundant contaminating clonotypes from the bulk population. The secondary T-cell response was found to be weaker but faster than the primary response, with a peak reached on day 5 rather than on day 15. Because only a couple of donors were included in the study, the extent to which the findings can be generalized is limited. After the booster, most clones that had expanded after primary vaccination were detected again (nearly 98% of CD4 and 88% of CD8), suggesting broad maintenance of memory. A small share of clonotypes occurred in both CD4 and CD8 compartments, likely arising from convergent recombination.

This clonotype was picked up a small number of times. Its antigen remains unidentified. Base qualities are not recorded, but no much larger clone differs from it by a single base. Measured from the cysteine to the phenylalanine, the CDR3 is 15 residues long. Only the CDR3 part of the read is kept: 45 bases, read in frame from the first base. CDR1 MDHEN and CDR2 SYDVKM are derived from the germline V gene. The trim is 2 bases for V and 5 bases for J, with a gap of 12 bases between the germline ends. The sequencer was an Illumina NovaSeq 6000. TCR cDNA was synthesized by 5'RACE template switching, which introduced a universal primer site and unique molecular identifiers. cDNA synthesis was primed from both the TCR alpha and TCR beta constant segments. Library amplification involved two PCR steps, and the second step added sample barcodes and sequencing adapters. Sequencing of libraries was performed on Illumina HiSeq 2500 (2x100 bp) or NovaSeq (2x150 bp). On the authors' methods: Demultiplexing of reads and collapsing into UMI consensus sequences were performed with MIGEC, and V(D)J alignment was carried out with MiXCR. Clonotypes responding to the vaccine were identified with edgeR on replicate PBMC samples, with the criteria of FDR below 0.01 and a log2 fold change above 5 up to day 15. Bulk clonotypes were assigned CD4 or CD8 identity according to which sequenced CD4 or CD8 repertoire held them at higher abundance. The public reads were run again by TCRdb, first through fastp at Q25 and then through MiXCR, and only productive beta chains were kept. Each record represents a unique CDR3 protein, reported with the most common genes and DNA among its rows. Here the V and J calls rest on TCRdb's processing, not on the authors' analysis. Present in this sample are about 350,000 distinct CDR3 sequences, about an eighth of which were seen just once. The ten biggest clones cover around 3% of the sample.

The treatment or condition tag for this specimen amounts to: live attenuated yellow fever vaccine strain. A standard Ficoll-Paque protocol was used to isolate PBMCs from peripheral blood. Dynabeads CD4 and CD8 positive selection kits were used to isolate CD4 and CD8 T-cell fractions. TriZol was used to extract RNA from bulk PBMCs, from CD4 and CD8 fractions, and from dextramer-positive and dextramer-negative fractions. This receptor was taken from a man younger than 35 who received the YFV17D yellow fever vaccine. The sequence links TRBV28 to TRBJ2-2, with TRBD2 as a weak D call on 6 bases. The starting material was CD4+ T cells sorted from PBMCs, obtained 15 days after the yellow fever booster vaccination. The CDR3 region has the sequence CASSLGGTGTGELFF. The nucleotide sequence reads as follows: TGTGCCAGCAGTTTAGGGGGGACGGGGACCGGGGAGCTGTTTTTT.